This is a list of T cell receptor beta chains from one sample in a study of molecular identifiers for immune sequencing clone quantification. Via MiXCR, TCRdb re-called the PCR reads, giving one row per CDR3 protein. The data contain roughly 97,000 distinct CDR3 sequences, 20% to 30% of them singletons. Sequencing input: naive CD8+ T cells from blood, with Jurkat cell RNA spiked in. All receptors derive from a human donor in good health. Some libraries in this study had Jurkat cell RNA spiked in. The CDR3 runs from the conserved cysteine through the conserved F or W. The D gene is left open where the match is weak. Only part of the rows carry a size: once, few, many, or a class if the clone is expanded.

D	V	J	size	CDR3	DNA
NA	TRBV7-9	TRBJ1-1	many	CASSLYYGENTEAFF	TGTGCCAGCAGCTTATACTACGGAGAGAACACTGAAGCTTTCTTT
TRBD2	TRBV20-1	TRBJ2-7	NA	CGASGGVSSYGQYF	TGCGGTGCTAGCGGCGGGGTGAGCTCCTACGGGCAGTACTTC
TRBD1	TRBV13	TRBJ2-1	few	CASSPRSGTGHNEQFF	TGTGCCAGCAGCCCCAGATCCGGGACAGGACACAATGAGCAGTTCTTC
NA	TRBV6-2/TRBV6-3	TRBJ1-2	NA	CASSYLPTAVITNYGYTF	TGTGCCAGCAGTTACCTCCCGACAGCTGTGATAACAAACTATGGCTACACCTTC
NA	TRBV19	TRBJ2-3	few	CASSIGSAQYF	TGTGCCAGTAGTATAGGTAGCGCGCAGTATTTT
TRBD2	TRBV28	TRBJ2-3	many	CASSSGLAGIIADTQYF	TGTGCCAGCAGTTCGGGACTAGCGGGAATCATCGCAGATACGCAGTATTTT
NA	TRBV13	TRBJ2-5	many	CASSLFPSDQETQYF	TGTGCCAGCAGCTTATTCCCTAGCGACCAAGAGACCCAGTACTTC
NA	TRBV4-3	TRBJ2-2	many	CASSYTGELFF	TGCGCCAGCAGCTACACCGGGGAGCTGTTTTTT
TRBD1	TRBV7-9	TRBJ2-1	many	CASSVRQGYNEQFF	TGTGCCAGCAGCGTACGACAGGGTTACAATGAGCAGTTCTTC
NA	TRBV9	TRBJ1-5	many	CASSVEGLQPQHF	TGTGCCAGCAGCGTAGAGGGGCTTCAGCCCCAGCATTTT
NA	TRBV7-6	TRBJ2-7	many	CASSTRVSQRPYEQYF	TGTGCCAGCAGCACGAGGGTTAGCCAACGGCCCTACGAGCAGTACTTC
NA	TRBV4-1	TRBJ2-3	many	CASSQVQGPGLDTQYF	TGCGCCAGCAGCCAAGTTCAAGGGCCAGGGTTGGATACGCAGTATTTT
NA	TRBV6-1	TRBJ1-1	many	CASPNDGRGTEAFF	TGTGCCAGCCCTAATGACGGCCGGGGGACTGAAGCTTTCTTT
TRBD1	TRBV25-1	TRBJ2-1	many	CASSPLRQGTNEQFF	TGTGCCAGCAGTCCCCTGCGACAGGGTACGAATGAGCAGTTCTTC
NA	TRBV2	TRBJ1-2	NA	CASRRDTTNYGYTF	TGTGCCAGCCGCCGGGACACGACTAACTATGGCTACACCTTC
NA	TRBV28	TRBJ2-2	NA	CASTPHGRSTGELFF	TGTGCCAGCACCCCCCACGGCAGGAGCACCGGGGAGCTGTTTTTT